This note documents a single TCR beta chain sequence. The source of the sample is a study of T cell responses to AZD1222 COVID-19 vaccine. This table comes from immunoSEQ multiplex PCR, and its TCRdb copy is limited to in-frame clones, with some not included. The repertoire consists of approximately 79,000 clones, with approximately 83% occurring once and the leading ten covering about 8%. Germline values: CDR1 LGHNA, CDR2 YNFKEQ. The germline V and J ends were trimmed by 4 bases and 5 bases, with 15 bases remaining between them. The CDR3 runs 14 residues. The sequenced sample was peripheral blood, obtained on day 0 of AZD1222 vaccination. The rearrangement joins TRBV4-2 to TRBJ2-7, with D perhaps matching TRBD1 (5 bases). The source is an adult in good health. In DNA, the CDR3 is TGTGCCAGCAGCCCCGGGCTGGGGCGCAACGAGCAGTACTTC. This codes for CASSPGLGRNEQYF.